This T cell receptor beta chain derives from a study of T cells in Graves' hyperthyroidism and ophthalmopathy. Germline values: CDR1 SNHLY, CDR2 FYNNEI. The CDR3 covers 17 residues. V was shortened by 2 bases and J by 3 bases, with 17 bases between the two germline ends. There were TCR beta CDR3 regions amplified from RNA transcripts. Carried out on the TCR CDR3, a first-round RT-PCR used the HTBI primer set. Via MiXCR, TCRdb re-called the multiplex PCR reads, giving one row per CDR3 protein. The sample shows a few hundred thousand distinct CDR3 sequences, under 15% of them seen only once. Patients showing uncontrolled infection, other autoimmune disease, pregnancy or lactation were ineligible. Used for diagnoses were clinical symptoms, serum thyroxine and TRAb, thyroid ultrasound and orbital computed tomography.

The chain uses TRBV2 and TRBJ1-5; possible D gene TRBD1, 6 bases. The sequencing sample was made of blood. The receptor comes from a woman in her thirties with Graves' hyperthyroidism. The CDR3 region is CASSENPGTPDNQPQHF. The CDR3 nucleotides read TGTGCCAGCAGTGAAAATCCCGGGACACCAGACAATCAGCCCCAGCATTTT.